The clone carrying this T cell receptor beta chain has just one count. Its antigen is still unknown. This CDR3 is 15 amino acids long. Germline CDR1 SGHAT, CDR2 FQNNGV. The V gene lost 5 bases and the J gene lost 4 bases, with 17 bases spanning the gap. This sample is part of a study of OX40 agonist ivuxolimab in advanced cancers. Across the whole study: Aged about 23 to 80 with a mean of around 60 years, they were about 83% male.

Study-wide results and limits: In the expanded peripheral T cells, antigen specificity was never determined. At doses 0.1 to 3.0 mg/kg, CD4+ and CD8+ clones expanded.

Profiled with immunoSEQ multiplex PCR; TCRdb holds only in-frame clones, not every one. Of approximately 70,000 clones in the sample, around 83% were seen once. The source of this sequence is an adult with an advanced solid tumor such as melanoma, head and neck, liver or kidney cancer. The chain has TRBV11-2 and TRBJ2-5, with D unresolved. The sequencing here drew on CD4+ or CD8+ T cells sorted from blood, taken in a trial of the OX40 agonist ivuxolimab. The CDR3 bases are TGTGCCAGCAGCCCCCGGACCCTCCCAGGAGAGACCCAGTACTTC. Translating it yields CASSPRTLPGETQYF. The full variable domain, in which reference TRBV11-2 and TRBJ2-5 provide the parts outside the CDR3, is EAGVAQSPRYKIIEKRQSVAFWCNPISGHATLYWYQQILGQGPKLLIQFQNNGVVDDSQLPKDRFSAERLKGVDSTLKIQPAKLEDSAVYLCASSPRTLPGETQYFGPGTRLLVL.